This T cell receptor (beta chain) was found in a study of T-cell memory formation after mild COVID-19. TCRdb re-called the 5' RACE reads with MiXCR, one entry per CDR3 protein. The table has roughly 310,000 distinct CDR3 sequences, roughly 15% seen once. The length of the CDR3 is 16 residues. Germline V gives CDR1 MNHEY, CDR2 SMNVEV (reference sequence). The V and J ends lost 2 bases and 3 bases respectively, with 16 bases between them. The table lists this clonotype with a few counts. V and J are TRBV27 and TRBJ1-2; D not certain. The specimen was PBMCs or a T cell subset sorted from them (not recorded which). This sequence originates from a man aged 18 to 30 who had mild COVID-19 (a few samples of this study predate the infection). Cell type and time point are not known. As DNA, the CDR3 is TGTGCCAGCAGTTTAAGAAGGGCCATGAGGGACTATGGCTACACCTTC. Translating gives CASSLRRAMRDYGYTF.